The 25 T cell receptor beta chains below were found in one sample sequenced in a study of blood T cell repertoires in COVID-19. Libraries were prepared by immunoSEQ multiplex PCR; TCRdb keeps only in-frame clonotypes and omits some of them. This table holds fewer than 500,000 clones, about nine tenths found once. Material for sequencing was PBMCs or T cells enriched from blood (not recorded which). These TCRs come from a woman between 18 and 29 years old who had recovered from COVID-19.

The rearrangement links TRBV4-1 to TRBJ2-1; D possibly corresponds to TRBD1 (5 bases). CDR1 is MGHRA, CDR2 YSYEKL, per germline. The CDR3 length is 17 residues. The V end was cut by 3 bases, the J end by 6 bases, with 21 bases between. This CDR3 is CASSHYSLRDRVNEQFF. The CDR3 bases are TGCGCCAGCAGCCACTACTCTCTCCGAGACAGAGTCAATGAGCAGTTCTTC.

This clone was counted once. The genes are TRBV5-4 and TRBJ2-2; 8 positions match TRBD2. Germline values: CDR1 SGHNT, CDR2 YYREEE (reference sequence). Unmatched junction bases numbered 10, after V lost 4 bases and J lost 5 bases. CDR3 length: 16 amino acids. CDR3 sequence (DNA): TGTGCCAGCAGCCCATCCGGGACTAGAAAAACCGGGGAGCTGTTTTTT. Protein: CASSPSGTRKTGELFF.

The J gene is TRBJ2-1, the V gene TRBV5-1; 7 bases are shared with TRBD1. CDR3 length equals 15 residues. Looked up from germline, CDR1 is SGHRS and CDR2 is YFSETQ. Germline trimming cut 5 bases from V and 3 bases from J; bases unmatched to any gene: 8. The CDR3 sequence: CASSLFGTVYNEQFF. The DNA of the CDR3 is TGCGCCAGCAGTCTTTTCGGGACAGTCTACAATGAGCAGTTCTTC.

The chain joins TRBV5-6 to TRBJ1-5; D remains ambiguous. Germline loops: CDR1 SGHDT, CDR2 YYEEEE. The length of the CDR3 is 14 residues. With 0 bases removed from V and 0 bases from J, the gap between germline ends came to 4 bases. The CDR3 DNA reads TGTGCCAGCAGCTTGGGTTATAGCAATCAGCCCCAGCATTTT. Protein: CASSLGYSNQPQHF.

This clone was counted only a few times. The rearrangement links TRBV5-1 to TRBJ2-7; 8 bases are a match to TRBD1. The CDR3 spans 13 residues. CDR1 and CDR2 (germline): SGHRS, YFSETQ. The trim removed 4 bases at V and 2 bases at J, leaving 2 bases unmatched. CDR3 DNA sequence: TGCGCCAGCAGCGAGGGACAGGCCTACGAGCAGTACTTC. Translated: CASSEGQAYEQYF.

This chain uses TRBV4-2 with TRBJ1-2; D possibly corresponds to TRBD1 (6 bases). The V end was cut by 1 base, the J end by 4 bases, with 22 bases between. This CDR3 is built from 18 residues. CDR1 and CDR2 from the germline V gene are LGHNA and YNFKEQ. The CDR3 protein is CASSQGWGSEGDGYGYTF. The CDR3 DNA reads as TGTGCCAGCAGCCAAGGCTGGGGGAGCGAGGGGGACGGCTATGGCTACACCTTC.

The J gene is TRBJ2-3, the V gene TRBV11-2; TRBD2 agrees at 11 bases. Trimming at V came to 5 bases and at J to 11 bases, leaving 6 bases not matched to a gene. The CDR3 covers 13 residues. Per germline, CDR1 SGHAT and CDR2 FQNNGV. In nucleotides, the CDR3 is TGTGCCAGCAGCCGCCTCCTAGCGGGGGGGCAGTATTTT. It translates to CASSRLLAGGQYF.

The rearrangement uses TRBV7-8 and TRBJ1-5; unclear D gene. Germline V gives CDR1 SGHVS, CDR2 FQNEAQ. Trimming shortened V by 1 base and J by 1 base, and 8 bases separated the two germline ends. The CDR3 sequence is 15 residues long. The CDR3 protein is CASSLVGRSNQPQHF. CDR3 sequence (DNA): TGTGCCAGCAGCTTAGTCGGCAGGAGCAATCAGCCCCAGCATTTT.

The count of this clone is one. The V call is TRBV3-1 (or the pseudogene TRBV3-2), the J call TRBJ2-2; TRBD2 agrees at 13 bases. J gave up 8 bases and V 4 bases, and 7 bases lay outside the gene matches. The CDR3 has 16 residues. The germline CDR1 and CDR2 sequences are LGHDT and YNNKEL (reference sequence). For the CDR3, the DNA is TGTGCCAGCAGCCGGGGACTAGCGGGACCTGTGGGGGAGCTGTTTTTT. It encodes CASSRGLAGPVGELFF.

The V and J genes are TRBV6-6 and TRBJ2-7; 10 nucleotides agree with TRBD2. Germline V gives CDR1 MNHNY, CDR2 SVGAGI (reference sequence). This CDR3 has 15 residues. Trimming at V came to 6 bases and at J to 2 bases, leaving 7 bases not matched to a gene. Here the CDR3 reads CASRSTSGMPYEQYF. In nucleotides, the CDR3 is TGTGCCAGCAGGTCAACTAGCGGGATGCCCTACGAGCAGTACTTC.

In its sample, this clone was seen a few times. The gene calls are TRBV6-5 and TRBJ1-6, with D perhaps TRBD1 (6 bases). Trimming shortened V by 6 bases and J by 7 bases, and 16 bases separated the two germline ends. Germline CDR1 is MNHEY and CDR2 is SVGAGI. The CDR3 spans 15 residues. The CDR3 DNA reads TGTGCCAGCAGCCCGGGGGGCCCACTGAATTCACCCCTCCACTTT. Its protein is CASSPGGPLNSPLHF.

CDR3 sequence: CASSQGRGLNTGELFF. The DNA of the CDR3 is TGCGCCAGCAGCCAAGGGCGGGGTTTGAACACCGGGGAGCTGTTTTTT. The gene calls are TRBV4-1 and TRBJ2-2; weak D call: TRBD2 (6 bases). The CDR3 has 16 amino acids. The ends were cut back, 1 base at V and 1 base at J, with 10 bases in the middle. From germline, CDR1 is MGHRA and CDR2 YSYEKL.

This chain uses TRBV19 with TRBJ1-1, with 7 positions matching TRBD1. The length of the CDR3 is 15 residues. With 5 bases clipped from V and 0 bases from J, the junction kept 6 bases outside the gene matches. In germline, CDR1 is LNHDA, CDR2 SQIVND (reference sequence). The CDR3 is CASSARDRLNTEAFF. The CDR3 DNA follows: TGTGCCAGTAGTGCCCGGGACAGATTGAACACTGAAGCTTTCTTT. Drawing the rest from reference TRBV19 and TRBJ1-1, the complete variable domain is DGGITQSPKYLFRKEGQNVTLSCEQNLNHDAMYWYRQDPGQGLRLIYYSQIVNDFQKGDIAEGYSVSREKKESFPLTVTSAQKNPTAFYLCASSARDRLNTEAFFGQGTRLTVV.

This chain links TRBV4-1 with TRBJ1-3; 8 bases fit TRBD1. Germline V gene data show CDR1 as MGHRA and CDR2 as YSYEKL. CDR3 length: 18 amino acids. Losses at the gene ends were 2 bases for V and 0 bases for J; bases not matched to a gene: 9. CDR3 protein: CASSQPLTGASSGNTIYF. The CDR3 DNA reads TGCGCCAGCAGCCAACCTTTGACAGGGGCCTCCTCTGGAAACACCATATATTTT.

This clone was picked up a small number of times. The V and J genes are TRBV4-1 and TRBJ1-1; D is unclear. V dropped 3 bases and J dropped 0 bases, with 11 bases sitting between them. The CDR3 has 15 amino acids. Germline CDR1 reads MGHRA; CDR2 reads YSYEKL. CDR3: CASSQIQILNTEAFF. The CDR3 nucleotides are TGCGCCAGCAGCCAGATACAGATTCTGAACACTGAAGCTTTCTTT.

The rearrangement uses TRBV18 and TRBJ2-7; the D gene is possibly TRBD1 (6 bases). Trimming took 6 bases from V and 1 from J, leaving 13 bases between them. Germline V gene lookup returns CDR1 KGHSH and CDR2 LQKENI. This CDR3 is built from 14 residues. CDR3 DNA: TGTGCCAGCTCGCCGGGACACTTTTCCTACGAGCAGTACTTC. Its translation: CASSPGHFSYEQYF.

This chain joins TRBV5-4 and TRBJ1-4, with D possibly matching TRBD1 (6 bases). This CDR3 comprises 15 residues. V shed 4 bases and J shed 7 bases, with 17 bases lying between them. The germline V gene encodes CDR1 SGHNT and CDR2 YYREEE (reference sequence). DNA of the CDR3: TGTGCCAGCAGCACTTCACAGGGTAGGGGTGAAAAACTGTTTTTT. As protein: CASSTSQGRGEKLFF.

V gene TRBV7-8 combines with J gene TRBJ1-5; perhaps TRBD1 as D (6 bases). Deletions cut 4 bases from V and 5 bases from J, with 18 bases between. In germline, CDR1 is SGHVS, CDR2 FQNEAQ. The length of the CDR3 is 16 residues. The CDR3 is CASSSNRGQKYQPQHF. CDR3 sequence (DNA): TGTGCCAGCAGCTCAAATAGGGGACAAAAATATCAGCCCCAGCATTTT.

This chain uses TRBV19 with TRBJ2-3; D uncertain. The ends were cut back, 5 bases at V and 2 bases at J, with 8 bases in the middle. The CDR3 contains 13 residues. In germline, CDR1 is LNHDA, CDR2 SQIVND (reference sequence). CDR3 loop: CASSDQATDTQYF. The CDR3 DNA sequence: TGTGCCAGTAGTGATCAAGCCACAGATACGCAGTATTTT.

This chain connects TRBV10-3 to TRBJ1-2, with 10 bases identical to TRBD1. The CDR3 sequence is 15 residues long. The junction had 7 bases not matched to a gene; V was cut back by 1 base and J by 8 bases. Germline CDR1 reads ENHRY; CDR2 reads SYGVKD. Written as DNA, the CDR3 is TGTGCCATCAGTGAGTGGGGACAGGGGCCTTCGGGCTACACCTTC. Translating it yields CAISEWGQGPSGYTF.

The chain uses TRBV11-2 and TRBJ2-7; 9 bases fit TRBD1. V lost 3 bases and J lost 3; bases outside the gene matches: 0. The germline V gene encodes CDR1 SGHAT and CDR2 FQNNGV. The CDR3 is 13 residues long. CDR3 sequence: CASSLTGGYEQYF. CDR3 sequence (DNA): TGTGCCAGCAGCTTGACAGGGGGCTACGAGCAGTACTTC.

The CDR3: CASSVEAGNIQYF. DNA of the CDR3: TGTGCCAGCAGCGTAGAAGCCGGAAACATTCAGTACTTC. The chain is built from TRBV9 and TRBJ2-4, with unresolved D. V lost 0 bases and J 6 bases, leaving 7 bases between the germline ends. The CDR3 has 13 residues. CDR1 and CDR2 from the germline V gene are SGDLS and YYNGEE.

The chain carries TRBV7-9 and TRBJ1-2, with TRBD1 as a possible D gene (6 bases). V lost 5 bases and J lost 7, with 14 bases in between. From germline, CDR1 is SEHNR and CDR2 FQNEAQ (reference sequence). The CDR3 sequence is 13 residues long. As DNA, the CDR3 is TGTGCCAGCAGCACTGGGACAATCTCTGGCTACACCTTC. Amino acids: CASSTGTISGYTF.

The chain joins TRBV23-1 to TRBJ1-3; D ambiguous. TRBV23-1 is known as an ORF, though its function is uncertain. Trimming took 4 bases from V and 2 from J, leaving 12 bases between them. The CDR3 consists of 15 residues. The chain's CDR3 is CASSLTRGAGNTIYF. In nucleotides, the CDR3 is TGCGCCAGCAGTCTAACCCGCGGGGCTGGAAACACCATATATTTT.

The chain is built from TRBV4-1 and TRBJ2-3, with TRBD2 identical over 8 bases. J was trimmed by 6 bases and V by 7 bases; bases with no gene match: 12. The CDR3 consists of 15 residues. Germline-derived CDR1 and CDR2 are MGHRA and YSYEKL. CDR3 DNA: TGCGCCAGCACCCGCTTCGGGGGGGGGACTGATACGCAGTATTTT. Its protein product is CASTRFGGGTDTQYF.